The next 17 T cell receptor beta chains were all read from a single sample in a study of post-analysis software for immune sequencing data. Whole-study findings and limits: Comparison of patients with controls showed five TRBV segments more frequent in patients, TRBV5-6, TRBV5-1 and TRBV20-1 among them.

Unique molecular identifiers had been added to the TCR beta cDNA libraries. MiXCR, applied by TCRdb to the PCR reads, yields one record per CDR3 protein. This sample has 650,000 to 850,000 distinct CDR3 sequences, with about 53% found just once. These TCRs' antigens remain unknown. The sequenced sample consisted of blood. All receptors derive from a girl between 5 and 17 years old with multiple sclerosis.

V gene TRBV5-1 combines with J gene TRBJ2-1; D may match TRBD1 or TRBD2 (5 bases each). This CDR3 contains 14 residues. Germline CDR1 reads SGHRS; CDR2 reads YFSETQ. The V gene lost 5 bases and the J gene lost 3 bases, with 12 bases spanning the gap. This CDR3 reads CASRGTAGYNEQFF. The CDR3 region has the DNA TGCGCCAGCAGAGGGACCGCCGGCTACAATGAGCAGTTCTTC.

Only a few counts were recorded for this clonotype. CDR3: CASSSRGQGGQETQYF. CDR3 sequence (DNA): TGTGCCAGCAGCTCGCGGGGACAGGGAGGACAGGAGACCCAGTACTTC. The genes are TRBV7-3 and TRBJ2-5, with TRBD1 identical over 9 bases. The germline V gene encodes CDR1 SGHTA and CDR2 FQGTGA. This CDR3 has 16 amino acids. V shed 4 bases and J 5 bases; nucleotides not matched to a gene: 11.

This chain uses TRBV5-1 with TRBJ2-5, with D possibly being TRBD1 or TRBD2 (5 bases each). This CDR3 spans 15 amino acids. Germline V CDR1 and CDR2: SGHRS, YFSETQ. V was clipped by 0 bases and J by 7 bases, with 16 bases between them. The CDR3 DNA is TGCGCCAGCAGCTTGGATGGGGGAAACTTTGGGACCCAGTACTTC. It codes for CASSLDGGNFGTQYF.

The V gene is TRBV7-9, the J gene TRBJ2-7; unclear D gene. The J call is in doubt because the DNA end fits TRBJ2-5 better. From germline, CDR1 is SEHNR and CDR2 FQNEAQ (reference sequence). This CDR3 spans 14 amino acids. CDR3: CASSAPRYSETQYF. As DNA, the CDR3 is TGTGCCAGCAGCGCCCCCCGATATTCGGAGACCCAGTACTTC.

V and J are TRBV7-2 and TRBJ1-5; 9 bases match TRBD1. Germline CDR1 reads SGHTA; CDR2 reads FQGNSA. Trimming removed 2 bases from V and 2 bases from J; junction bases left unmatched: 7. This CDR3 has 17 amino acids. The CDR3 here is CASSLYRTGDGNQPQHF. The CDR3 DNA sequence: TGTGCCAGCAGCTTATATAGGACAGGGGATGGCAATCAGCCCCAGCATTTT.

The CDR3 DNA follows: TGTGCCAGCAAAGAGGGTCGGGCAAATGAGCAGTTCTTC. Its protein product is CASKEGRANEQFF. The chain carries TRBV12-3 or TRBV12-4 and TRBJ2-1; the D gene is possibly TRBD2 (5 bases). This CDR3 has 13 residues. V was shortened by 7 bases and J by 7 bases, with 14 bases between the two germline ends.

The chain recombines TRBV10-3 with TRBJ1-5; 7 nucleotides line up with TRBD1. This CDR3 contains 14 residues. V was pared by 4 bases and J by 5 bases, with 5 bases of the junction left unmatched. Looked up from germline, CDR1 is ENHRY and CDR2 is SYGVKD. The CDR3 region is CAISGQGRDQPQHF. In DNA, the CDR3 is TGTGCCATCAGTGGACAGGGAAGGGATCAGCCCCAGCATTTT.

This clonotype was detected a few times. V usage is TRBV10-3 and J usage is TRBJ1-2, with D possibly being TRBD1 (5 bases). The germline CDR1 and CDR2 sequences are ENHRY and SYGVKD. V was trimmed by 6 bases and J by 1 base, leaving 15 bases between them. CDR3 length: 15 residues. Here the CDR3 reads CAIRGSVQGNYGYTF. The CDR3 nucleotides read TGTGCCATCAGAGGGTCGGTGCAGGGTAACTATGGCTACACCTTC.

This clonotype was seen more than once but under ten times. Mismatch with germline at one junction end may stem from a read error. The J gene is TRBJ2-7, the V gene TRBV20-1, with 7 bases aligning to TRBD2. CDR1 and CDR2 (germline): DFQATT, SNEGSKA (reference sequence). The CDR3 spans 14 residues. The CDR3 region is CSARGLADFYEQYF. The CDR3 region has the DNA TGCAGTGCCAGAGGGCTAGCGGACTTCTACGAGCAGTACTTC.

This clonotype was detected only a few times. The chain has TRBV12-5 and TRBJ2-3, with a tentative D call TRBD2 (6 bases). There are 14 residues in the CDR3. The ends were cut back, 6 bases at V and 0 bases at J, with 10 bases in the middle. Germline CDR1 and CDR2: LGHNT and FRNRAP. The CDR3 spells CASGASGSTDTQYF. CDR3 DNA: TGTGCTAGTGGAGCGAGCGGGAGCACAGATACGCAGTATTTT.

The chain carries TRBV7-2 and TRBJ2-7; no reliable D call. Germline values: CDR1 SGHTA, CDR2 FQGNSA. Trimming shortened V by 5 bases and J by 4 bases, and 12 bases separated the two germline ends. This CDR3 is 13 amino acids long. The CDR3, as DNA: TGTGCCAGCAGCCCTCTCCCTCTTTACGAGCAGTACTTC. Protein product: CASSPLPLYEQYF.

This chain links TRBV20-1 with TRBJ1-2; 7 bases fit TRBD1. The CDR3 has 13 amino acids. CDR1 and CDR2 (germline): DFQATT, SNEGSKA (reference sequence). The trim removed 6 bases at V and 1 base at J, leaving 5 bases unmatched. CDR3 sequence: CSAGDSFNYGYTF. The CDR3 coding sequence is TGCAGTGCCGGGGACAGCTTTAACTATGGCTACACCTTC.

The gene calls are TRBV20-1 and TRBJ2-1, with 9 bases aligning to TRBD2. The CDR3 is 15 amino acids. Germline V gives CDR1 DFQATT, CDR2 SNEGSKA (reference sequence). Losses at the gene ends were 6 bases for V and 9 bases for J; bases not matched to a gene: 15. The CDR3 is CSAPPSGRLRVEQFF. CDR3 DNA sequence: TGCAGTGCCCCCCCGAGCGGGAGGTTGAGAGTTGAGCAGTTCTTC.

The rearrangement uses TRBV10-3 and TRBJ2-1; 8 bases fit TRBD2. The V gene's germline CDR1 is ENHRY and CDR2 SYGVKD. The junction had 4 bases not matched to a gene; V was cut back by 4 bases and J by 5 bases. This CDR3 comprises 14 residues. As DNA, the CDR3 is TGTGCCATCAGTGGCAAGGGACTAGACAATGAGCAGTTCTTC. Translated, it gives CAISGKGLDNEQFF.

This CDR3 is CSAREYRVGETQYF. The CDR3 DNA is TGCAGTGCTAGAGAATATAGGGTTGGAGAGACCCAGTACTTC. The chain recombines TRBV20-1 with TRBJ2-5; D gene ambiguous. Trimming stripped 0 bases from V and 4 bases from J, with 12 bases between. Germline CDR1 and CDR2: DFQATT and SNEGSKA (reference sequence). The CDR3 contains 14 residues.

The chain recombines TRBV7-9 with TRBJ2-3, with D uncertain. The CDR3 extends over 15 amino acids. Trimming left V 6 bases short and J 0 bases short, with 13 bases between. Germline loops: CDR1 SEHNR, CDR2 FQNEAQ (reference sequence). The CDR3 DNA follows: TGTGCCAGCAGGATCAGAACCACTAGCACAGATACGCAGTATTTT. This gives the protein CASRIRTTSTDTQYF. Combining the CDR3 with reference TRBV7-9 and TRBJ2-3 gives the whole variable domain DTGVSQNPRHKITKRGQNVTFRCDPISEHNRLYWYRQTLGQGPEFLTYFQNEAQLEKSRLLSDRFSAERPKGSFSTLEIQRTEQGDSAMYLCASRIRTTSTDTQYFGPGTRLTVL.

The chain employs TRBV18 and TRBJ2-6, with TRBD1 identical over 8 bases. CDR1 KGHSH and CDR2 LQKENI come from the germline V gene. Unmatched junction bases numbered 4, after V lost 3 bases and J lost 0 bases. This CDR3 has 17 residues. CDR3 bases: TGTGCCAGCTCACCCAGACAGGGGCACTCTGGGGCCAACGTCCTGACTTTC. Its protein product is CASSPRQGHSGANVLTF.